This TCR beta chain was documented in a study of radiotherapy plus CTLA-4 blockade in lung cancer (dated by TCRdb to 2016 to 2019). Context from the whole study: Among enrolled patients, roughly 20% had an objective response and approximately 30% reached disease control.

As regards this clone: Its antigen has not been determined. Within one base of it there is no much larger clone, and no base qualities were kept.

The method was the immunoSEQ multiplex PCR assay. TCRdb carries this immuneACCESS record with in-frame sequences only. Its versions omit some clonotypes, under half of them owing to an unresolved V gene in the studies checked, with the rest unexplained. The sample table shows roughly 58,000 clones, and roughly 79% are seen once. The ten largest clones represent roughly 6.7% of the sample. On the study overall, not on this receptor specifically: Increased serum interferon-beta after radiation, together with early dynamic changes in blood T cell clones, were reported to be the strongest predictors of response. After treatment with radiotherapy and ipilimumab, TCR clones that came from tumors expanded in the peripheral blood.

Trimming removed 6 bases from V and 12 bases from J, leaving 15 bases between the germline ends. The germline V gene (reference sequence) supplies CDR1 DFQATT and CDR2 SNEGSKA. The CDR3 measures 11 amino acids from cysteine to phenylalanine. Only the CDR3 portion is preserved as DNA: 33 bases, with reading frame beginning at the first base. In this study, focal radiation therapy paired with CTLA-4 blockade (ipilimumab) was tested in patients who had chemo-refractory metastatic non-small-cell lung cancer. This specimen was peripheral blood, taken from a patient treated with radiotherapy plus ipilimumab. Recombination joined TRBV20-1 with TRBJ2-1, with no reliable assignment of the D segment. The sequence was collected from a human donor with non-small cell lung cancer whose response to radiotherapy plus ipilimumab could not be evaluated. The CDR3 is CSADKARGQFF. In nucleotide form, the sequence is TGCAGTGCCGATAAGGCAAGAGGGCAGTTCTTC.